These T cell receptor beta chains were read from a single sample in a study of T cells in narcolepsy. Produced via immunoSEQ multiplex PCR; TCRdb's table is partial and in-frame only. Of just under 35,000 clones in the sample, approximately 84% are singletons; the top ten hold 1% to 1.2%. Sequencing was done on a sample of memory (CD45RA-) CD4+ T cells from blood. The receptors were sampled from a human donor in good health. Each CDR3 is given without its conserved first and last residue.

>TRBV18|TRBJ2-1
ASSGTIAGDNEQF
>TRBV4-3|TRBJ2-3
ASSHEAGPVGDTQY
>TRBV16|TRBJ2-1
ASSQFRGDYNEQF
>TRBV2|TRBJ2-7
ASSESGTGPYEQY
>TRBV5-6|TRBJ2-2
ASSLVGQWHGELF
>TRBV30|TRBJ2-5
AWAPSGTGKPQY
>TRBV30|TRBJ2-3
AWSVSTDTQY
>TRBV6-1|TRBJ2-5
ASRRQPQQETQY
>TRBV7-8|TRBJ1-2
ASTFATGNYGYT
>TRBV5-6|TRBJ1-2
ASSLTENYGYT